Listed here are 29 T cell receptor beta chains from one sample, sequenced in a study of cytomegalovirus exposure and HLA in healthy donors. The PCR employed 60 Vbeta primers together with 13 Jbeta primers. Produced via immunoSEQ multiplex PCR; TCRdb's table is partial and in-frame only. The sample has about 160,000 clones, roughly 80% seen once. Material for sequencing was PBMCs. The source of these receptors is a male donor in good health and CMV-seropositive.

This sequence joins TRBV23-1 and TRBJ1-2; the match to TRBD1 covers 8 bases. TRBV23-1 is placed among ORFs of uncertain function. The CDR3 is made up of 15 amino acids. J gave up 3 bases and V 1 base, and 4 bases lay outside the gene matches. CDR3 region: CASSQCGQGHYGYTF. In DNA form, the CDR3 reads TGCGCCAGCAGTCAATGTGGACAGGGCCACTATGGCTACACCTTC.

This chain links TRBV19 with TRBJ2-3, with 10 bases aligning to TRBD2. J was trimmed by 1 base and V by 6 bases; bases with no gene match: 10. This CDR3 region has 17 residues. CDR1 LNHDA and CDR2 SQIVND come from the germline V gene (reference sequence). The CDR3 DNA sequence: TGTGCCAGTAGCCGGAACCTCGGGACTAGCGGCACAGATACGCAGTATTTT. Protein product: CASSRNLGTSGTDTQYF. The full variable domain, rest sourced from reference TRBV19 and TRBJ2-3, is DGGITQSPKYLFRKEGQNVTLSCEQNLNHDAMYWYRQDPGQGLRLIYYSQIVNDFQKGDIAEGYSVSREKKESFPLTVTSAQKNPTAFYLCASSRNLGTSGTDTQYFGPGTRLTVL.

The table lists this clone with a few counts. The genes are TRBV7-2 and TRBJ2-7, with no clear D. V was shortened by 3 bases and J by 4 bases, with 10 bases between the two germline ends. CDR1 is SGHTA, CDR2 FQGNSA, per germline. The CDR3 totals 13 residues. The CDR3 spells CASSFPPSYEQYF. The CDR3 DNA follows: TGTGCCAGCAGCTTTCCTCCTAGTTACGAGCAGTACTTC.

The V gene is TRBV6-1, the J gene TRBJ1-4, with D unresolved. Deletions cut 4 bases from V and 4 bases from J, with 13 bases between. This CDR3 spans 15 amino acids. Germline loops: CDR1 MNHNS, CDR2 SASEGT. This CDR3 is CASSALGGLNEKLFF. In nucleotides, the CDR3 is TGTGCCAGCAGTGCCCTCGGAGGGCTTAATGAAAAACTGTTTTTT.

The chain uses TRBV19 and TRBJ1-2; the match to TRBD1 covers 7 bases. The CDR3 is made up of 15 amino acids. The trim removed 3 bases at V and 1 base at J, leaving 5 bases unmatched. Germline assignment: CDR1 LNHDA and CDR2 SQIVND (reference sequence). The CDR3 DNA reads TGTGCCAGTAGTATGACAGGGCCCCTTAACTATGGCTACACCTTC. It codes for CASSMTGPLNYGYTF.

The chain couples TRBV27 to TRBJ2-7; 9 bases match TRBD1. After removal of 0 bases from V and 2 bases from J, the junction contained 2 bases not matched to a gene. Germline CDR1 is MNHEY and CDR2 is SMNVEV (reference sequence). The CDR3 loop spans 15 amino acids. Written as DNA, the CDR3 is TGTGCCAGCAGTTTATCTACAGGGGGCCCCTACGAGCAGTACTTC. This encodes CASSLSTGGPYEQYF.

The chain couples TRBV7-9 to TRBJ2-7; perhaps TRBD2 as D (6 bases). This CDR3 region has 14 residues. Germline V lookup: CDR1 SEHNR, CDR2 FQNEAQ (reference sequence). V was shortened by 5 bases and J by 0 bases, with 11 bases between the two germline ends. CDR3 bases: TGTGCCAGCAGCCATCGGGGGAGCTCCTACGAGCAGTACTTC. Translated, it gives CASSHRGSSYEQYF. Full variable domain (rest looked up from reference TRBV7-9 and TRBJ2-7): DTGVSQNPRHKITKRGQNVTFRCDPISEHNRLYWYRQTLGQGPEFLTYFQNEAQLEKSRLLSDRFSAERPKGSFSTLEIQRTEQGDSAMYLCASSHRGSSYEQYFGPGTRLTVT.

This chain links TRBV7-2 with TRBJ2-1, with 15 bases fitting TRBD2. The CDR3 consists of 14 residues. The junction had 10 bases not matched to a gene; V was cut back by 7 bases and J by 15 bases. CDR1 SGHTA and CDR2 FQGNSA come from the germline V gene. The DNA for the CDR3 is TGTGCCAGCAACAACCCCAAGGGACTAGCGGGGGGGTTCTTC. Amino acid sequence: CASNNPKGLAGGFF. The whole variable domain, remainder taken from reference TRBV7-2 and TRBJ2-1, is GAGVSQSPSNKVTEKGKDVELRCDPISGHTALYWYRQSLGQGLEFLIYFQGNSAPDKSGLPSDRFSAERTGGSVSTLTIQRTQQEDSAVYLCASNNPKGLAGGFFGPGTRLTVL.

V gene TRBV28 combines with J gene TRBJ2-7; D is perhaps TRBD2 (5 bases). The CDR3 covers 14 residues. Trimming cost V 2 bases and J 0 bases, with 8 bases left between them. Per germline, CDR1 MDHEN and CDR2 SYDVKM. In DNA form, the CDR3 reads TGTGCCAGCAGTTTAAGCGGAGTCTCCTACGAGCAGTACTTC. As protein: CASSLSGVSYEQYF.

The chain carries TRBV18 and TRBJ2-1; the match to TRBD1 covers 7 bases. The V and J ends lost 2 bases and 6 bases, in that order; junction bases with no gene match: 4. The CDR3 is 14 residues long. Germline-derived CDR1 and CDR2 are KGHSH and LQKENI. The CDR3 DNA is TGTGCCAGCTCACCAGACAGGGTCCGCAATGAGCAGTTCTTC. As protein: CASSPDRVRNEQFF.

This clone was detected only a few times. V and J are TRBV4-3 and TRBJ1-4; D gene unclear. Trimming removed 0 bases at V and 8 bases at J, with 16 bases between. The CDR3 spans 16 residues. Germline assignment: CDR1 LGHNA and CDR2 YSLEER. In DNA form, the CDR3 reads TGCGCCAGCAGCCAAGATAGGCCCGGCGGCAACGAAAAACTGTTTTTT. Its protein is CASSQDRPGGNEKLFF.

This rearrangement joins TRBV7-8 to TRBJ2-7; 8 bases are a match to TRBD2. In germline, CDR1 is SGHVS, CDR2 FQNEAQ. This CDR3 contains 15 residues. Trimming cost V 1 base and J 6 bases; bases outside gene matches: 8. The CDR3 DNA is TGTGCCAGCAGCTTAGAATCTGCGGGAGGCGGCGAGCAGTACTTC. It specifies CASSLESAGGGEQYF.

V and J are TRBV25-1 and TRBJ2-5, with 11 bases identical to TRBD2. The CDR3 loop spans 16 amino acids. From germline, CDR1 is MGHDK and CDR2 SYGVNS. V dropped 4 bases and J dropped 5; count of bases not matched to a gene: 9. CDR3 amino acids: CASSALAGGFWETQYF. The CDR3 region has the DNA TGTGCCAGCAGTGCTTTAGCGGGGGGGTTTTGGGAGACCCAGTACTTC.

This CDR3 is CATSRGGGQGSAGANVLTF. For the CDR3, the DNA is TGTGCCACCAGCAGAGGGGGGGGACAGGGGTCTGCTGGGGCCAACGTCCTGACTTTC. V gene TRBV15 combines with J gene TRBJ2-6, with TRBD1 matching over 10 bases. This CDR3 has 19 amino acids. The V gene's germline CDR1 is LNHNV and CDR2 YYDKDF (reference sequence). Trimming at V came to 1 base and at J to 2 bases, leaving 8 bases not matched to a gene.

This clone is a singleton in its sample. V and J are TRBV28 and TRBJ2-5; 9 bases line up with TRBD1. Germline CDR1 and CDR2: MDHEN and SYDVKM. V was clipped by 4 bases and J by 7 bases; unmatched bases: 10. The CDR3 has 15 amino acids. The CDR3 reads CASSSPGQGDRTQYF. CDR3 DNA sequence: TGTGCCAGCAGTTCTCCGGGACAGGGCGATAGGACCCAGTACTTC.

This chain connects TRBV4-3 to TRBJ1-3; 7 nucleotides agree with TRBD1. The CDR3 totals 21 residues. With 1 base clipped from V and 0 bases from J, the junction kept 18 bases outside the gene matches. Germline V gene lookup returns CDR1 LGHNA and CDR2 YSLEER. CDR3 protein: CASSQAASRPGQTYSGNTIYF. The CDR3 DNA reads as TGCGCCAGCAGCCAAGCGGCGTCGCGGCCGGGACAGACCTACTCTGGAAACACCATATATTTT.

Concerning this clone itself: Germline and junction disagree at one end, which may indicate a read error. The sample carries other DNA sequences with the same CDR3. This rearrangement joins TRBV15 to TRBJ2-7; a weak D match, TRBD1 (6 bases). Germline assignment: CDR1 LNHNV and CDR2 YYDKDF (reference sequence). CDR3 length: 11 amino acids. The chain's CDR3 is CATSTRDILDF. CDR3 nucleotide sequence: TGTGCCACCAGCACTAGGGACATCTTGGACTTT.

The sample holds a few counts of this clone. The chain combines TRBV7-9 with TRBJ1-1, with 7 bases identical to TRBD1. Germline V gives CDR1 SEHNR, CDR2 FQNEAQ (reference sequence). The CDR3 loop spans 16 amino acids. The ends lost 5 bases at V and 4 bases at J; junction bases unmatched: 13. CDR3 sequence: CASSRRTGHISTEAFF. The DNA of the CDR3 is TGTGCCAGCAGCCGCCGGACAGGACATATTTCCACTGAAGCTTTCTTT.

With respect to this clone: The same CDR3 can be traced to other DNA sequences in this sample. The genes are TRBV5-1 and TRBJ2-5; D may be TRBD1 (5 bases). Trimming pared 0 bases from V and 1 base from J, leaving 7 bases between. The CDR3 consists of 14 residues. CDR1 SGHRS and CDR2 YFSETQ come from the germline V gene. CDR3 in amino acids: CASSLGGVQETQYF. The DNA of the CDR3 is TGCGCCAGCAGCTTGGGGGGCGTCCAAGAGACCCAGTACTTC. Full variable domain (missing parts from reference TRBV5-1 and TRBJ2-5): KAGVTQTPRYLIKTRGQQVTLSCSPISGHRSVSWYQQTPGQGLQFLFEYFSETQRNKGNFPGRFSGRQFSNSRSEMNVSTLELGDSALYLCASSLGGVQETQYFGPGTRLLVL.

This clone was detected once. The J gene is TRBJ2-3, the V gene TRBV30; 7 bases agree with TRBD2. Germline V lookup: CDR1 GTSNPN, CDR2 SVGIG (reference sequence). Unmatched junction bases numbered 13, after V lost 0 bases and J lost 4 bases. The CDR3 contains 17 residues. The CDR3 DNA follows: TGTGCCTGGAGTGTAGGTGGAGCGGGGACCATGCCAGATACGCAGTATTTT. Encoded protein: CAWSVGGAGTMPDTQYF. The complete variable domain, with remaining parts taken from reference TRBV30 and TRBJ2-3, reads SQTIHQWPATLVQPVGSPLSLECTVEGTSNPNLYWYRQAAGRGLQLLFYSVGIGQISSEVPQNLSASRPQDRQFILSSKKLLLSDSGFYLCAWSVGGAGTMPDTQYFGPGTRLTVL.

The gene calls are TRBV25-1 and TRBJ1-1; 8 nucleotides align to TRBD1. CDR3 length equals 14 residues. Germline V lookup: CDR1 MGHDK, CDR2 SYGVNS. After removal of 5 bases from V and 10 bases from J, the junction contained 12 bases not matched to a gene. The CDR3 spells CASSTLWTGKGAFF. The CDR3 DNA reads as TGTGCCAGCAGTACCCTCTGGACAGGGAAAGGAGCTTTCTTT.

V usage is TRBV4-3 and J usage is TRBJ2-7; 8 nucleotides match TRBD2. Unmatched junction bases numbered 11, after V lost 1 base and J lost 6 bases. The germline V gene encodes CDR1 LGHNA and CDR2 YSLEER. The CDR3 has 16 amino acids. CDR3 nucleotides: TGCGCCAGCAGCCAAGTCTTCCTGCGGGGGGCCGGCGAGCAGTACTTC. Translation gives CASSQVFLRGAGEQYF.

The CDR3: CASSEYGRKQQYF. The DNA for the CDR3 is TGTGCCAGCAGTGAATATGGGAGAAAGCAGCAGTACTTC. V gene TRBV25-1 combines with J gene TRBJ2-5; D is perhaps TRBD2 (5 bases). Germline V gives CDR1 MGHDK, CDR2 SYGVNS. The CDR3 loop spans 13 amino acids. V was shortened by 0 bases and J by 11 bases, with 13 bases between the two germline ends.

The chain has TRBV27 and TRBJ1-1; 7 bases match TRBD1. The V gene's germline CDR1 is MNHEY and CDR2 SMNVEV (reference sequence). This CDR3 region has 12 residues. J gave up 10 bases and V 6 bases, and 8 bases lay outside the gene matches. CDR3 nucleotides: TGTGCCAGCAGCGAGCAACAGGGGCGAGCTTTCTTT. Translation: CASSEQQGRAFF.

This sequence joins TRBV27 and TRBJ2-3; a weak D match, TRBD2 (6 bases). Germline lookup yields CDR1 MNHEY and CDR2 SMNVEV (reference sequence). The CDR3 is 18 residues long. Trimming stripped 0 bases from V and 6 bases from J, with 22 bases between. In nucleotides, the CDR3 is TGTGCCAGCAGTTTATCTCGGCAGGATGGGACTTTCCGGGATACGCAGTATTTT. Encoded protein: CASSLSRQDGTFRDTQYF.

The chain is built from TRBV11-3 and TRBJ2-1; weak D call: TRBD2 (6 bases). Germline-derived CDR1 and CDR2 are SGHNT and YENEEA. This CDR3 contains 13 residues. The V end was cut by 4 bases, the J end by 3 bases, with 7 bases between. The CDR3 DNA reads TGTGCCAGCAGCTCGGGACTCTACAATGAGCAGTTCTTC. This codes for CASSSGLYNEQFF.

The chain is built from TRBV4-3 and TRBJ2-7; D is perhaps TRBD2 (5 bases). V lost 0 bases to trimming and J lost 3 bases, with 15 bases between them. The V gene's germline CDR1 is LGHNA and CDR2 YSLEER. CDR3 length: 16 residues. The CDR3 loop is CASSQDTGIGHYEQYF. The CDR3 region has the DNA TGCGCCAGCAGCCAAGATACCGGGATCGGCCACTACGAGCAGTACTTC.

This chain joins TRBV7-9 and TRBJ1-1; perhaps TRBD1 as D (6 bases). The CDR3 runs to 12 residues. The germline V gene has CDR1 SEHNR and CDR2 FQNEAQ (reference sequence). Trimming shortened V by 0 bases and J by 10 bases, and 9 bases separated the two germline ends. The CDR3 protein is CASSLAQGLAFF. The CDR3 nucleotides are TGTGCCAGCAGCTTAGCTCAGGGGTTAGCTTTCTTT.

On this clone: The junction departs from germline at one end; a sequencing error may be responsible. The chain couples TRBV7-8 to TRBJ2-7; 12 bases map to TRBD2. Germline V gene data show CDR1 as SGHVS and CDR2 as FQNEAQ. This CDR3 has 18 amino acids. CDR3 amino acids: CASNPGTSGYGRAHEQSF. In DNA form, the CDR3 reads TGTGCCAGCAACCCCGGGACTAGCGGGTACGGACGGGCCCACGAGCAGTCCTTC. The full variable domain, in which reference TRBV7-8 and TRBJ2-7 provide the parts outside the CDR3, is GAGVSQSPRYKVAKRGQDVALRCDPISGHVSLFWYQQALGQGPEFLTYFQNEAQLDKSGLPSDRFFAERPEGSVSTLKIQRTQQEDSAVYLCASNPGTSGYGRAHEQSFGPGTRLTVT.